The 14 T cell receptor beta chains reported below all come from one sample, sequenced in a study of shared clonotypes between healthy human individuals. Only in-frame clones appear in the TCRdb table, and some are missing; sequencing was by immunoSEQ multiplex PCR. The table records about 330,000 clones, 74% of them present only once. Sequenced input: memory CD4+ T cells sorted from blood. Subset described: CD45RA-negative fraction. The receptors were sampled from a man in his thirties or forties in good health.

The V gene is TRBV5-8, the J gene TRBJ2-1; D may be TRBD1 (5 bases). Trimming shortened V by 4 bases and J by 10 bases, and 18 bases separated the two germline ends. The germline gives CDR1 SGHTS, CDR2 YDEGEE. The CDR3 loop spans 14 amino acids. CDR3 loop: CASSAAGRGWEQFF. The CDR3 nucleotides read TGTGCCAGCAGCGCTGCAGGGCGCGGATGGGAGCAGTTCTTC.

The chain employs TRBV6-1 and TRBJ1-1, with D unresolved. With 0 bases removed from V and 12 bases from J, the gap between germline ends came to 17 bases. In germline, CDR1 is MNHNS, CDR2 SASEGT. This CDR3 region has 14 residues. In nucleotides, the CDR3 is TGTGCCAGCAGTGAAGCCATACCTGGTGGAGCTACTTTCTTT. As protein: CASSEAIPGGATFF.

The chain is built from TRBV14 and TRBJ2-1, with 9 nucleotides matching TRBD2. CDR1 and CDR2 from the germline V gene are SGHDN and FVKESK. Trimming at V came to 1 base and at J to 6 bases, leaving 10 bases not matched to a gene. This CDR3 region has 17 residues. The chain's CDR3 is CASSQVYRLAGTNEQFF. As DNA, the CDR3 is TGTGCCAGCAGCCAAGTTTATAGGCTAGCGGGAACCAATGAGCAGTTCTTC.

V is TRBV7-2 and J is TRBJ1-3; the D is unclear. Germline CDR1 reads SGHTA; CDR2 reads FQGNSA. This CDR3 is 15 amino acids long. The V gene lost 2 bases and the J gene lost 0 bases, with 8 bases spanning the gap. The CDR3 is CASSLYASSGNTIYF. The CDR3 DNA reads as TGTGCCAGCAGCTTATACGCAAGCTCTGGAAACACCATATATTTT. The full variable domain, completed using reference TRBV7-2 and TRBJ1-3, is GAGVSQSPSNKVTEKGKDVELRCDPISGHTALYWYRQSLGQGLEFLIYFQGNSAPDKSGLPSDRFSAERTGGSVSTLTIQRTQQEDSAVYLCASSLYASSGNTIYFGEGSWLTVV.

Regarding this clone: The same CDR3 also results from other DNA sequences found in this sample. The chain recombines TRBV10-3 with TRBJ2-5; D ambiguous. V dropped 2 bases and J dropped 3 bases, with 4 bases sitting between them. This CDR3 is 12 amino acids long. Germline V gene sequence: CDR1 ENHRY, CDR2 SYGVKD. The CDR3, as DNA: TGTGCCATCAGTGAGGTTGAAGAGACCCAGTACTTC. Its protein is CAISEVEETQYF.

This clone was picked up a small number of times. The sample has other DNA sequences that encode this CDR3 too. V and J are TRBV2 and TRBJ1-6; no clear D gene. The germline CDR1 and CDR2 sequences are SNHLY and FYNNEI. The CDR3 loop spans 12 amino acids. V was pared by 6 bases and J by 7 bases, with 7 bases between. The CDR3 DNA reads as TGTGCCAGCAGCGATACAAATTCACCCCTCCACTTT. Translation: CASSDTNSPLHF. The full variable domain, in which reference TRBV2 and TRBJ1-6 provide the parts outside the CDR3, is EPEVTQTPSHQVTQMGQEVILRCVPISNHLYFYWYRQILGQKVEFLVSFYNNEISEKSEIFDDQFSVERPDGSNFTLKIRSTKLEDSAMYFCASSDTNSPLHFGNGTRLTVT.

Points on this clone: Other DNA sequences from this sample encode an identical CDR3 as well. The V gene is TRBV2, the J gene TRBJ1-5; D ambiguous. Germline V gene lookup returns CDR1 SNHLY and CDR2 FYNNEI. Trimming took off 2 bases at V and 1 base at J, with 3 bases between the two ends. This CDR3 spans 13 amino acids. CDR3 amino acids: CASSEQSNQPQHF. The DNA of the CDR3 is TGTGCCAGCAGTGAACAGAGCAATCAGCCCCAGCATTTT.

The V gene is TRBV28, the J gene TRBJ1-5; D unclear. The V and J ends lost 6 bases and 0 bases respectively, with 12 bases between them. The CDR3 loop spans 15 amino acids. Looked up from germline, CDR1 is MDHEN and CDR2 is SYDVKM. The CDR3 DNA reads as TGTGCCAGCAGAATGGCACCGAATAGCAATCAGCCCCAGCATTTT. It yields the protein CASRMAPNSNQPQHF.

The genes are TRBV5-4 and TRBJ1-5, with a possible D match to TRBD1 (5 bases). This CDR3 spans 14 amino acids. Trimming pared 4 bases from V and 2 bases from J, leaving 10 bases between. Germline CDR1 is SGHNT and CDR2 is YYREEE (reference sequence). This CDR3 reads CASSLEGRNQPQHF. CDR3 bases: TGTGCCAGCAGCCTAGAGGGGCGCAATCAGCCCCAGCATTTT.

The chain is built from TRBV5-1 and TRBJ2-5; tentative D call: TRBD1 (5 bases). V was pared by 0 bases and J by 4 bases, with 13 bases between. Germline lookup yields CDR1 SGHRS and CDR2 YFSETQ. The CDR3 has 15 residues. CDR3 sequence: CASSLAGRVVETQYF. For the CDR3, the DNA is TGCGCCAGCAGCTTGGCCGGCAGGGTTGTAGAGACCCAGTACTTC.

As DNA, the CDR3 is TGTGCCAGCAGCGGCAGGACTAGCCATACGCAGTATTTT. Amino acids: CASSGRTSHTQYF. The chain couples TRBV11-2 to TRBJ2-3; 8 bases match TRBD2. V was clipped by 5 bases and J by 7 bases; unmatched bases: 5. Germline V gene data show CDR1 as SGHAT and CDR2 as FQNNGV. The CDR3 has 13 amino acids.

Points on this clone: The sample contains more than one DNA sequence encoding this CDR3. This sequence joins TRBV7-2 and TRBJ2-3, with D possibly matching TRBD2 (5 bases). Trimming left V 1 base short and J 2 bases short, with 7 bases between. This CDR3 is 14 amino acids long. Germline CDR1 reads SGHTA; CDR2 reads FQGNSA. This CDR3 reads CASSLEGVTDTQYF. The CDR3 DNA follows: TGTGCCAGCAGCTTAGAGGGAGTCACAGATACGCAGTATTTT.

V and J are TRBV6-5 and TRBJ1-2, with D possibly TRBD1 on 5 matching bases. The V gene's germline CDR1 is MNHEY and CDR2 SVGAGI. V was clipped by 6 bases and J by 3 bases, with 11 bases between them. The CDR3 consists of 13 residues. In DNA form, the CDR3 reads TGTGCCAGCAGCCGGGCGGGGGACTATGGCTACACCTTC. Translating gives CASSRAGDYGYTF.

The chain uses TRBV10-3 and TRBJ2-7; 7 bases fit TRBD2. The germline CDR1 and CDR2 sequences are ENHRY and SYGVKD. CDR3 length: 13 residues. V gave up 10 bases and J gave up 3 bases; unmatched junction bases: 9. The CDR3 DNA reads TGTGCCACCGGTCCCCAGCGGGACTACGAGCAGTACTTC. Protein sequence: CATGPQRDYEQYF.